This T cell receptor beta chain is drawn from a study of CD8 T cells in ankylosing spondylitis. Per the germline V gene, CDR1 is GTSNPN and CDR2 is SVGIG (reference sequence). V dropped 8 bases and J dropped 0; count of bases not matched to a gene: 8. CDR3 length: 16 residues. TCRdb passed the 5' RACE reads through MiXCR, listing each CDR3 protein once. The sample contains approximately 400,000 distinct CDR3 sequences, 17% of which appear only once. As regards this clonotype: Its target is not known.

General study findings and limits: A motif in TCR beta, a set of seven to nine highly homologous variants, appeared characteristic of ankylosing spondylitis blood.

The clonotype comes from a male donor with ankylosing spondylitis. Sequences were obtained from blood, either unsorted or a sorted T cell fraction (not recorded which). This rearrangement joins TRBV30 to TRBJ2-1; 12 bases match TRBD2. The DNA for the CDR3 is TGTGCCCAGACTAGCGGGGGCCTGAGCTCCTACAATGAGCAGTTCTTC. This translates into CAQTSGGLSSYNEQFF. The variable domain in full, completed from reference TRBV30 and TRBJ2-1, reads SQTIHQWPATLVQPVGSPLSLECTVEGTSNPNLYWYRQAAGRGLQLLFYSVGIGQISSEVPQNLSASRPQDRQFILSSKKLLLSDSGFYLCAQTSGGLSSYNEQFFGPGTRLTVL.